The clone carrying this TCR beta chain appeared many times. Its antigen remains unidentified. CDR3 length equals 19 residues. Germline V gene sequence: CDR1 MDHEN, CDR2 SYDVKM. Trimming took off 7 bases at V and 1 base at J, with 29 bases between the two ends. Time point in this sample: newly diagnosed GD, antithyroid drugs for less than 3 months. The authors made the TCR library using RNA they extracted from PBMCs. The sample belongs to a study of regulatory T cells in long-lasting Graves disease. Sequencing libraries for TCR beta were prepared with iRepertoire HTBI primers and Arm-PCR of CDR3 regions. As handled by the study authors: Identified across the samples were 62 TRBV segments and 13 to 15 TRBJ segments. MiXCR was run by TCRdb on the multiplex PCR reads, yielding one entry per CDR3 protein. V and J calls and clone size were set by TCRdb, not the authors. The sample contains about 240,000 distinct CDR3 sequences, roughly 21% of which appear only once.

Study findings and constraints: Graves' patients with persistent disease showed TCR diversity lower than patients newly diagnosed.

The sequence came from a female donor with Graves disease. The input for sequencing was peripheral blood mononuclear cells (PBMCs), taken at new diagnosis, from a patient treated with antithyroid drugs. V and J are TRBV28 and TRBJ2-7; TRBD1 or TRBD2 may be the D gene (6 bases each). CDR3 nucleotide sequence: TGTGCCAGCAACAAAATGGGATTCGGCGGGACACAAGGTTCCTACGAGCAGTACTTC. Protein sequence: CASNKMGFGGTQGSYEQYF.